This T cell receptor (beta chain) was documented in a study of radiotherapy plus CTLA-4 blockade in lung cancer. Study-wide background: Objective response was observed in roughly 20% of patients, and disease control in 31%.

Some clones are missing from TCRdb's copy, which holds only in-frame ones; the method was immunoSEQ multiplex PCR. The sample holds about 88,000 clones, 55% to 75% seen once. The V gene's germline CDR1 is MNHNS and CDR2 SASEGT. Trimming took 4 bases from V and 2 from J, leaving 15 bases between them. CDR3 length equals 16 residues. This clone has more than one count but fewer than ten. The TCR originated in a human donor with non-small cell lung cancer that progressed on radiotherapy plus ipilimumab. Specimen: peripheral blood, collected from a patient treated with radiotherapy plus ipilimumab. The rearrangement uses TRBV6-1 and TRBJ2-4; a weak D match, TRBD1 (5 bases). DNA of the CDR3: TGTGCCAGCAGTGTCAGGGTGGATGGGACCAAAAACATTCAGTACTTC. Translating gives CASSVRVDGTKNIQYF.